This record concerns one TCR beta chain sequence. The sample originates from a study of blood T cell repertoires in COVID-19. Study in general: Samples taken during acute and convalescent COVID-19 were collected in the United States, Italy and Spain. PBMCs, B-cell-depleted T cells, or T cells were the source of the cDNA or gDNA that made up the material.

Between the trimmed V and J ends, which lost 7 bases and 1 base, there was a span of 14 bases. Germline loops: CDR1 MNHEY, CDR2 SMNVEV (reference sequence). The CDR3 runs 14 residues. In the source study's methods: Estimation of nucleated cell counts relied on the amplification of reference gene primers. Using immunoSEQ multiplex PCR, the repertoire was profiled, and TCRdb retains in-frame clones only, with some absent. The V and J calls and clone size are taken from that table; D and trimming were inferred from the DNA. The sample lists about 25,000 clones, 70% to 90% occurring once. Sequenced material: peripheral blood. This sequence was found in a man between 70 and 80 years old with acute or convalescent COVID-19. The V call is TRBV27, the J call TRBJ2-7; D may be TRBD2 (7 bases). CDR3 bases: TGTGCCAGCAAATTAGGGGGGGGGTCCTACGAGCAGTACTTC. It codes for CASKLGGGSYEQYF.